A selection of T cell receptor beta chains follows, all from one sample in a study of T cells of healthy individuals. MiXCR was run by TCRdb on the 5' RACE reads, yielding one entry per CDR3 protein. Counted here are 50,000 to 55,000 distinct CDR3 sequences, about 15% occurring once; the ten biggest clones make up roughly 16%. The source is a human donor in good health. CDR3s include the opening cysteine and the closing phenylalanine or tryptophan. The D gene is left open where the match is weak. Only part of the rows carry a size: once, few, many, or a class if the clone is expanded.

NA,TRBV4-3,few,TRBJ2-6,TGCGCCAGCAGCCAAGATGTCCGAAGCTCTGGGGCCAACGTCCTGACTTTC,CASSQDVRSSGANVLTF
NA,TRBV11-2,many,TRBJ2-7,TGTGCCAGCAGCTTCGCTCCGGACAACCTCTACGAGCAGTACTTC,CASSFAPDNLYEQYF
TRBD1,TRBV11-2,many,TRBJ2-4,TGTGCCAGCAGCTTATTCGCGCCCGGACAGGGGAAAGGATACATTCAGTACTTC,CASSLFAPGQGKGYIQYF
NA,TRBV6-1,few,TRBJ2-5,TGTGCCAGCAGTGATTCGTGGGGACTTCAAGAGACCCAGTACTTC,CASSDSWGLQETQYF
NA,TRBV5-6,NA,TRBJ2-1,TGTGCCAGCAGCGAATCGGACGGCCTGGGTGAGCAGTTCTTC,CASSESDGLGEQFF
TRBD2,TRBV20-1,few,TRBJ2-1,TGCAGTGCTAGGCGGCCGGGACTAGGATTGATCAATGAGCAGTTCTTC,CSARRPGLGLINEQFF
NA,TRBV24-1,NA,TRBJ1-5,TGTGCCACCAGCCAGGCCCGTCAGCCCCAGCATTTT,CATSQARQPQHF
NA,TRBV24-1,many,TRBJ1-2,TGTGCCACAAGGGAAAACGAGGACTATGGCTACACCTTC,CATRENEDYGYTF
NA,TRBV12-3/TRBV12-4,NA,TRBJ1-6,TGTGCCAGCAGTTTCGCCGGCGGTAATTCACCCCTCCACTTT,CASSFAGGNSPLHF
NA,TRBV29-1,many,TRBJ2-1,TGCAGCGTTGAAGATCGGGCAGCACTCCTAATCAATGAGCAGTTCTTC,CSVEDRAALLINEQFF